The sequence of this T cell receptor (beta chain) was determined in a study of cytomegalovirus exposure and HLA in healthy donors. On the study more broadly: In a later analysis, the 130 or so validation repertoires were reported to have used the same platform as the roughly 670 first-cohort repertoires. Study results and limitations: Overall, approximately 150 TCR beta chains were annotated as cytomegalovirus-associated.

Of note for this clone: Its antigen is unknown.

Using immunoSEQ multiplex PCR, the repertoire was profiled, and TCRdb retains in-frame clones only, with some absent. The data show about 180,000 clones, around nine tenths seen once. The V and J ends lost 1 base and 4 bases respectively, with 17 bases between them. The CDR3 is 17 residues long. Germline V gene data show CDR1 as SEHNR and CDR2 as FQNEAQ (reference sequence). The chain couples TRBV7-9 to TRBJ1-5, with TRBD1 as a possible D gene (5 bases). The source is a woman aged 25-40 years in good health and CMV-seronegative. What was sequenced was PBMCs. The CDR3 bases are TGTGCCAGCAGCTTAGTGGGCGGGGAGGAGGGGAATCAGCCCCAGCATTTT. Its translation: CASSLVGGEEGNQPQHF.